The 9 T cell receptor beta chains below come from one sample, sequenced in a study of blood T cell repertoires in COVID-19. Generated by immunoSEQ multiplex PCR, the TCRdb table keeps only in-frame clones and is missing some. The sample gives tens of thousands of clones, about 83% of which show up once; roughly 6% is in the top ten. The sample taken for sequencing was peripheral blood. These receptor sequences come from a woman aged 60-70 years with acute or convalescent COVID-19.

The chain carries TRBV5-6 and TRBJ2-7, with D perhaps matching TRBD1 (6 bases). Trimming stripped 0 bases from V and 9 bases from J, with 16 bases between. The CDR3 loop spans 14 amino acids. Germline assignment: CDR1 SGHDT and CDR2 YYEEEE. DNA of the CDR3: TGTGCCAGCAGCTTGGGGATCAGGGGCTTGGCGCAGTACTTC. This sequence encodes CASSLGIRGLAQYF.

J is TRBJ2-6 and V is TRBV9, with D unclear. The germline V and J ends were trimmed by 3 bases and 2 bases, with 9 bases remaining between them. The germline V gene has CDR1 SGDLS and CDR2 YYNGEE. This CDR3 has 15 amino acids. The CDR3 DNA sequence: TGTGCCAGCAGCGGAGCAATCCCTGGGGCCAACGTCCTGACTTTC. This gives the protein CASSGAIPGANVLTF.

Only one count was recorded for this clone. The rearrangement uses TRBV7-6 and TRBJ2-3, with TRBD2 as a possible D gene (7 bases). V was trimmed by 5 bases and J by 2 bases, leaving 14 bases between them. This CDR3 has 15 residues. CDR1 and CDR2 (germline): SGHVS, FNYEAQ. The DNA of the CDR3 is TGTGCCAGCAGCCTTGGGGGGGCCTTCACAGATACGCAGTATTTT. Amino acids: CASSLGGAFTDTQYF.

Concerning this clone: Within the sample, other DNA sequences also encode this same CDR3. The rearrangement links TRBV5-1 to TRBJ1-5; the match to TRBD1 covers 7 bases. CDR3 length: 15 amino acids. V was clipped by 0 bases and J by 4 bases; unmatched bases: 4. Per germline, CDR1 SGHRS and CDR2 YFSETQ. CDR3 nucleotide sequence: TGCGCCAGCAGCTTGGAGGGACAGAGAAATCAGCCCCAGCATTTT. Its protein product is CASSLEGQRNQPQHF.

The chain uses TRBV6-1 and TRBJ2-2, with 9 bases fitting TRBD1. In germline, CDR1 is MNHNS, CDR2 SASEGT. This CDR3 has 16 residues. V lost 4 bases to trimming and J lost 1 base; unmatched junction nucleotides: 4. DNA for the CDR3: TGTGCCAGCAGTGGGCACAGGGGGCAGAACACCGGGGAGCTGTTTTTT. Translation gives CASSGHRGQNTGELFF.

J is TRBJ2-7 and V is TRBV7-3; 7 positions agree with TRBD1. Germline CDR1 and CDR2: SGHTA and FQGTGA. There are 14 residues in the CDR3. V gave up 0 bases and J gave up 3 bases; unmatched junction bases: 2. CDR3 sequence: CASSLTPGGYEQYF. CDR3 in DNA: TGTGCCAGCAGCTTAACGCCAGGGGGCTACGAGCAGTACTTC. Full variable domain (outside the CDR3, taken from reference TRBV7-3 and TRBJ2-7): GAGVSQTPSNKVTEKGKYVELRCDPISGHTALYWYRQSLGQGPEFLIYFQGTGAADDSGLPNDRFFAVRPEGSVSTLKIQRTERGDSAVYLCASSLTPGGYEQYFGPGTRLTVT.

The chain couples TRBV19 to TRBJ1-5; a weak D match, TRBD1 (5 bases). V was trimmed by 0 bases and J by 3 bases, leaving 15 bases between them. The CDR3 consists of 17 residues. Germline V gene sequence: CDR1 LNHDA, CDR2 SQIVND (reference sequence). CDR3 amino acids: CASSIDLWVRDNQPQHF. The CDR3 DNA is TGTGCCAGTAGTATAGATCTCTGGGTCAGGGACAATCAGCCCCAGCATTTT. Looking up the rest from reference TRBV19 and TRBJ1-5 gives the full variable domain: DGGITQSPKYLFRKEGQNVTLSCEQNLNHDAMYWYRQDPGQGLRLIYYSQIVNDFQKGDIAEGYSVSREKKESFPLTVTSAQKNPTAFYLCASSIDLWVRDNQPQHFGDGTRLSIL.

The V call is TRBV2, the J call TRBJ2-2; 13 nucleotides line up with TRBD2. CDR3 length: 15 residues. The junction had 3 bases not matched to a gene; V was cut back by 5 bases and J by 6 bases. Germline V gives CDR1 SNHLY, CDR2 FYNNEI. CDR3 sequence (DNA): TGTGCCAGCAGTAAGGGACTAGCGGGGCCCGGGGAGCTGTTTTTT. The encoded protein is CASSKGLAGPGELFF.

The J gene is TRBJ1-6, the V gene TRBV5-1; TRBD1 is a possible D gene (6 bases). Trimming cost V 4 bases and J 9 bases, with 23 bases left between them. Germline V gene data show CDR1 as SGHRS and CDR2 as YFSETQ. The CDR3 is made up of 17 amino acids. CDR3 residues: CASSPKPQTGAPSPLHF. The CDR3, as DNA: TGCGCCAGCAGCCCCAAGCCTCAGACAGGCGCTCCTTCACCCCTCCACTTT. The full variable domain, rest sourced from reference TRBV5-1 and TRBJ1-6, is KAGVTQTPRYLIKTRGQQVTLSCSPISGHRSVSWYQQTPGQGLQFLFEYFSETQRNKGNFPGRFSGRQFSNSRSEMNVSTLELGDSALYLCASSPKPQTGAPSPLHFGNGTRLTVT.